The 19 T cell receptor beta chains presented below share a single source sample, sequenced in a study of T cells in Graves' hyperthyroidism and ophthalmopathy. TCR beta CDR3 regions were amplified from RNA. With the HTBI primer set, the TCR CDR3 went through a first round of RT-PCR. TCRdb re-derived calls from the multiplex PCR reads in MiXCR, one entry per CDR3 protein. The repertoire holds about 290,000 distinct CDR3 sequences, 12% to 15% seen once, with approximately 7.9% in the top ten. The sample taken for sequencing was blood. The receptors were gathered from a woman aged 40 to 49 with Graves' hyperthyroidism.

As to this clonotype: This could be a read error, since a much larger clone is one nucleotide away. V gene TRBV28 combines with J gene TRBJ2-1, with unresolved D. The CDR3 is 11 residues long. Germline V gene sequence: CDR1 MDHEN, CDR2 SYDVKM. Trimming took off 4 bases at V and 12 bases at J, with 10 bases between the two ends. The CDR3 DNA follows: TGTGCCAGCAGTTCGATCTCGGGGCAGTTCTTC. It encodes CASSSISGQFF.

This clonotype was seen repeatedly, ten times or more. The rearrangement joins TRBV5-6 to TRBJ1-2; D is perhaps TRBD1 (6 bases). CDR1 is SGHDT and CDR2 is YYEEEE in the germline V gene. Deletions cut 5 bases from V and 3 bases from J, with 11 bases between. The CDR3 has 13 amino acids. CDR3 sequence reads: CASSLGQHYGYTF. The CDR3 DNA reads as TGTGCCAGCAGTCTTGGACAGCACTATGGCTACACCTTC.

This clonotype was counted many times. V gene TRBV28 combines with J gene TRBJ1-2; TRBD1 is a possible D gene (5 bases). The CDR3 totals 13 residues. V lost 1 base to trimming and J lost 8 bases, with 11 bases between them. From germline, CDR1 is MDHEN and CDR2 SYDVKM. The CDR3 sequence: CASSLSGLGGYTF. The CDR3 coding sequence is TGTGCCAGCAGTTTATCGGGGCTTGGGGGCTACACCTTC.

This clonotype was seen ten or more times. In nucleotides, the CDR3 is TGCAGCGTTGAAGAAGGGGGACTAGCGGGAGATGACTCCTACAATGAGCAGTTCTTC. It translates to CSVEEGGLAGDDSYNEQFF. The chain combines TRBV29-1 with TRBJ2-1, with TRBD2 matching over 14 bases. The trim removed 0 bases at V and 0 bases at J, leaving 7 bases unmatched. This CDR3 is 19 amino acids long. Germline-derived CDR1 and CDR2 are SQVTM and ANQGSEA.

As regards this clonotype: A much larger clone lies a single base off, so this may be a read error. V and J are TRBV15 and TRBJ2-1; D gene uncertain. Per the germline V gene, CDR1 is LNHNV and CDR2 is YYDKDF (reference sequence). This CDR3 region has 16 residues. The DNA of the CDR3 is TGTGCCACCAGCTCAGAAGTTGGGATCTACTACAATGAGCAGCTCTTC. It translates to CATSSEVGIYYNEQLF.

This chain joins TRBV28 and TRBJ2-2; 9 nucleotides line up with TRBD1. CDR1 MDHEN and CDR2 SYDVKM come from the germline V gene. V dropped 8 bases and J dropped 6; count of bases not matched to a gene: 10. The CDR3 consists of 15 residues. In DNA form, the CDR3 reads TGTGCCAGCCGCCGGGACAGGGTTTTTGCCGGGGAGCTGTTTTTT. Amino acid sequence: CASRRDRVFAGELFF.

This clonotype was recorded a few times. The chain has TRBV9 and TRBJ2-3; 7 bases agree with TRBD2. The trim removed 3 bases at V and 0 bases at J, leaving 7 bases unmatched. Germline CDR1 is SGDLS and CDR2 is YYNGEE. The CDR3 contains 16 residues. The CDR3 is CASSASLAASTDTQYF. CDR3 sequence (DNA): TGTGCCAGCAGCGCCTCTCTAGCGGCTAGCACAGATACGCAGTATTTT.

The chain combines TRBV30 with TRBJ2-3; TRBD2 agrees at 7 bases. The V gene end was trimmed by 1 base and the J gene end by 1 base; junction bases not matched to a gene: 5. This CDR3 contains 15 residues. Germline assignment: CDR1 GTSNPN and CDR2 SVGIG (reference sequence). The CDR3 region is CAWSDSGTRTDTQYF. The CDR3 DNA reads TGTGCCTGGAGTGACAGCGGGACCCGCACAGATACGCAGTATTTT.

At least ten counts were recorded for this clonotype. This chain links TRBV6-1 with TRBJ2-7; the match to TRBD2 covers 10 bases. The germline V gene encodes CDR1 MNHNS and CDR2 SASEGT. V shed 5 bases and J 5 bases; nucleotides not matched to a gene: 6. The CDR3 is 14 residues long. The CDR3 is CASSSSGRENEQYF. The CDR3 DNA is TGTGCCAGCAGTTCAAGCGGGAGGGAAAACGAGCAGTACTTC.

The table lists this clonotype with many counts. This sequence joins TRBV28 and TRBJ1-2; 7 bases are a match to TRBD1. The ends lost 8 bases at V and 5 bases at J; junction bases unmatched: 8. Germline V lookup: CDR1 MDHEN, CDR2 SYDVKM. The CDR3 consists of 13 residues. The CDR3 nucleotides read TGTGCCAGCCGATCGGGACAGACATATGGCTACACCTTC. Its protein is CASRSGQTYGYTF.

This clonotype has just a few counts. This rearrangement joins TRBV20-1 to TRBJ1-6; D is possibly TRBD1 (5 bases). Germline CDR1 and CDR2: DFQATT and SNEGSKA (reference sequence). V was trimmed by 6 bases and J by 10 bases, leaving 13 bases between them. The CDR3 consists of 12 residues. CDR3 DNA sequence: TGCAGTGCGCGAGACGGGGACTCACCCCTCCACTTT. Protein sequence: CSARDGDSPLHF.

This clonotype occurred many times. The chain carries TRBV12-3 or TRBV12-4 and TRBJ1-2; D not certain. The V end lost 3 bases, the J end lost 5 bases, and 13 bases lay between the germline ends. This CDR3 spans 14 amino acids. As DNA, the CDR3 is TGTGCCAGCAGTTTCGGAGATACCGAATATGGCTACACCTTC. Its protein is CASSFGDTEYGYTF.

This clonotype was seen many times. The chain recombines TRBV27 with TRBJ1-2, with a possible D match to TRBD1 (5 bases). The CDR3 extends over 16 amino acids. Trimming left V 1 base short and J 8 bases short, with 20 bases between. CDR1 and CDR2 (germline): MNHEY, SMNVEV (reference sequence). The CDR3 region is CASSLFPADSLSGYTF. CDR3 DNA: TGTGCCAGCAGTTTATTCCCCGCCGACAGTTTGAGCGGCTACACCTTC.

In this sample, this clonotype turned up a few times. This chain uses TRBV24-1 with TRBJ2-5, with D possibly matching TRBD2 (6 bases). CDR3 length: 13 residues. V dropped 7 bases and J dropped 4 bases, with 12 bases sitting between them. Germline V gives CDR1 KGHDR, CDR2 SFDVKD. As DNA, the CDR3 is TGTGCCACCAGAGCCGGGGGAGGAGAGACCCAGTACTTC. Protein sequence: CATRAGGGETQYF.

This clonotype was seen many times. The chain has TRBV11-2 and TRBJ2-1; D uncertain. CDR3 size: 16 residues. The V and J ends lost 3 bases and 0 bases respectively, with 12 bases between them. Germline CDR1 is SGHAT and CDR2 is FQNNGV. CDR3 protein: CASSFPTWSSYNEQFF. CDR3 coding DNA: TGTGCCAGCAGCTTCCCTACTTGGAGCTCCTACAATGAGCAGTTCTTC. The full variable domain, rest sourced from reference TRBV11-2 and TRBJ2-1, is EAGVAQSPRYKIIEKRQSVAFWCNPISGHATLYWYQQILGQGPKLLIQFQNNGVVDDSQLPKDRFSAERLKGVDSTLKIQPAKLEDSAVYLCASSFPTWSSYNEQFFGPGTRLTVL.

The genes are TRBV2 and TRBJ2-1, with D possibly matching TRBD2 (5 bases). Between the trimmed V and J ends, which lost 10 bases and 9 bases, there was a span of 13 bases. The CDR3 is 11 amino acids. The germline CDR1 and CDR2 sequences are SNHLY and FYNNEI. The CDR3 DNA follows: TGTGCCACCCATCTAGCAAGTGAGCAGTTCTTC. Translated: CATHLASEQFF.

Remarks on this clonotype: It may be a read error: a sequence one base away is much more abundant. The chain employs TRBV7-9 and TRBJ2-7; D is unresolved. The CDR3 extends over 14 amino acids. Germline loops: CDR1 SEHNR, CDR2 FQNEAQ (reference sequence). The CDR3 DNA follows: TGTGCCAGCAGCCCCAGATGGGGTCTCTACAAGCAGTACTTC. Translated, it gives CASSPRWGLYKQYF. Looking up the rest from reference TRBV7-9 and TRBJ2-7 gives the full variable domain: DTGVSQNPRHKITKRGQNVTFRCDPISEHNRLYWYRQTLGQGPEFLTYFQNEAQLEKSRLLSDRFSAERPKGSFSTLEIQRTEQGDSAMYLCASSPRWGLYKQYFGPGTRLTVT.

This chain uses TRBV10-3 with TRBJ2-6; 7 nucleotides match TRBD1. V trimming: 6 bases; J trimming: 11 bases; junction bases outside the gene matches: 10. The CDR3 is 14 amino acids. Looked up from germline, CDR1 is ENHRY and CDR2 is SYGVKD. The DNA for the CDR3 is TGTGCCATCAGGCTGACAGGGACCACCGACGTCCTGACTTTC. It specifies CAIRLTGTTDVLTF.

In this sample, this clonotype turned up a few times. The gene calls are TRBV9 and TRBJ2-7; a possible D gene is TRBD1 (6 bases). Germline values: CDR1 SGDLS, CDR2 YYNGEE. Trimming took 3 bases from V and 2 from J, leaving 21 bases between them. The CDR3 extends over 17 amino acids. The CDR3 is CASSAEDEGVIPYEQYF. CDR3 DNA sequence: TGTGCCAGCAGCGCAGAGGATGAGGGGGTGATTCCCTACGAGCAGTACTTC. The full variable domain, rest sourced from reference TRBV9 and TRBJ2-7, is DSGVTQTPKHLITATGQRVTLRCSPRSGDLSVYWYQQSLDQGLQFLIQYYNGEERAKGNILERFSAQQFPDLHSELNLSSLELGDSALYFCASSAEDEGVIPYEQYFGPGTRLTVT.